Each of the 26 T cell receptor beta chains below was sequenced from the same sample in a study of cytomegalovirus exposure and HLA in healthy donors. PCR was performed using 60 Vbeta and 13 Jbeta primers. Profiling relied on immunoSEQ multiplex PCR, and the TCRdb table lists in-frame clones only, not all of them. Altogether some 120,000 clones are present, 84% being singletons, with the ten largest covering approximately 3%. Sequenced input: PBMCs. The receptors were sampled from a woman between 18 and 30 years old in good health and CMV-seropositive.

The V and J genes are TRBV5-4 and TRBJ1-1; TRBD1 aligns across 8 bases. The germline V gene encodes CDR1 SGHNT and CDR2 YYREEE (reference sequence). Unmatched junction bases numbered 8, after V lost 0 bases and J lost 7 bases. This CDR3 region has 15 residues. The CDR3 nucleotides are TGTGCCAGCAGCTTGGGCCCCACAGGGGGAGGTGAAGCTTTCTTT. Translating gives CASSLGPTGGGEAFF.

This chain uses TRBV30 with TRBJ2-1; perhaps TRBD1 as D (5 bases). This CDR3 spans 13 amino acids. Germline CDR1 is GTSNPN and CDR2 is SVGIG (reference sequence). V gave up 4 bases and J gave up 3 bases, with 10 bases separating them. CDR3 amino acids: CAWTTENYNEQFF. The CDR3 bases are TGTGCCTGGACGACAGAAAACTACAATGAGCAGTTCTTC.

The chain has TRBV25-1 and TRBJ2-1; D possibly corresponds to TRBD1 (6 bases). The germline V gene encodes CDR1 MGHDK and CDR2 SYGVNS. Trimming stripped 8 bases from V and 5 bases from J, with 13 bases between. This CDR3 spans 13 amino acids. The CDR3 coding sequence is TGTGCCAGCTGGGGGCAGGGACACAATGAGCAGTTCTTC. It is translated as CASWGQGHNEQFF.

This clone was picked up one time. V and J are TRBV5-5 and TRBJ1-2; 8 positions agree with TRBD1. The CDR3 totals 13 residues. CDR1 is SGHKS and CDR2 is YYEKEE in the germline V gene (reference sequence). V was clipped by 3 bases and J by 4 bases; unmatched bases: 2. CDR3 sequence reads: CASSSGQGYGYTF. The CDR3 coding sequence is TGTGCCAGCAGCTCTGGACAGGGCTATGGCTACACCTTC.

This chain connects TRBV29-1 to TRBJ2-3, with 12 bases identical to TRBD2. CDR1 SQVTM and CDR2 ANQGSEA come from the germline V gene. V lost 7 bases to trimming and J lost 1 base; unmatched junction nucleotides: 3. The CDR3 length is 14 residues. Here the CDR3 DNA reads TGCAGCGCCGCTAGCGGGGGGGGCACAGATACGCAGTATTTT. Protein product: CSAASGGGTDTQYF.

The V gene is TRBV19, the J gene TRBJ1-5; D possibly corresponds to TRBD1 (6 bases). The V end lost 5 bases, the J end lost 6 bases, and 11 bases lay between the germline ends. The germline V gene has CDR1 LNHDA and CDR2 SQIVND (reference sequence). There are 13 residues in the CDR3. The CDR3 here is CASSVQGFQPQHF. The DNA for the CDR3 is TGTGCCAGTAGTGTACAGGGTTTTCAGCCCCAGCATTTT.

The chain recombines TRBV4-1 with TRBJ1-5; D unclear. Germline V gene data show CDR1 as MGHRA and CDR2 as YSYEKL. V lost 2 bases to trimming and J lost 3 bases, with 8 bases between them. This CDR3 has 14 residues. CDR3 in amino acids: CASSQLTTNQPQHF. The CDR3 DNA is TGCGCCAGCAGCCAATTGACAACCAATCAGCCCCAGCATTTT.

Here the CDR3 reads CATSRDEGAQGYTF. The CDR3 nucleotides are TGTGCCACCAGCAGAGACGAGGGGGCGCAAGGCTACACCTTC. The V gene is TRBV15, the J gene TRBJ1-2, with 7 bases matching TRBD1. V dropped 0 bases and J dropped 8; count of bases not matched to a gene: 6. This CDR3 spans 14 amino acids. Germline V gene lookup returns CDR1 LNHNV and CDR2 YYDKDF (reference sequence).

Comments on this clone: At one end, the junction sequence differs from germline, possibly due to a read error. The sample contains more than one DNA sequence encoding this CDR3. The chain carries TRBV6-6 and TRBJ2-7; TRBD2 matches at 7 bases. This CDR3 region has 14 residues. Germline V gene lookup returns CDR1 MNHNY and CDR2 SVGAGI (reference sequence). The CDR3 reads CASRRDYGNYEQYF. The CDR3 DNA is TGCGCCAGCAGAAGGGACTACGGTAACTACGAGCAGTACTTC.

The J gene is TRBJ1-2, the V gene TRBV7-9; D gene unclear. This CDR3 region has 17 residues. Trimming stripped 1 base from V and 4 bases from J, with 19 bases between. The germline CDR1 and CDR2 sequences are SEHNR and FQNEAQ (reference sequence). The CDR3 protein is CASSLVVAKTGIYGYTF. CDR3 bases: TGTGCCAGCAGCTTAGTCGTGGCCAAAACGGGAATCTATGGCTACACCTTC.

The chain links TRBV11-2 to TRBJ2-5; tentatively, D is TRBD1 (5 bases). V lost 1 base and J 3 bases, leaving 15 bases between the germline ends. Per the germline V gene, CDR1 is SGHAT and CDR2 is FQNNGV. The CDR3 extends over 16 amino acids. CDR3 DNA sequence: TGTGCCAGCAGCTTAGGTTTAGGGCAGGGAAAAGAGACCCAGTACTTC. Encoded protein: CASSLGLGQGKETQYF.

The rearrangement uses TRBV19 and TRBJ2-7; no firm D call. V lost 1 base and J lost 5, with 6 bases in between. Germline V gene data show CDR1 as LNHDA and CDR2 as SQIVND (reference sequence). The CDR3 contains 12 residues. The CDR3 region is CASSIGGHEQYF. The CDR3 DNA follows: TGTGCCAGTAGTATAGGAGGTCACGAGCAGTACTTC.

J is TRBJ1-2 and V is TRBV28, with TRBD1 matching 10 bases. Germline V CDR1 and CDR2: MDHEN, SYDVKM. V lost 8 bases to trimming and J lost 5 bases; unmatched junction nucleotides: 8. The CDR3 runs to 14 residues. CDR3 loop: CASFIGTGVYGYTF. The CDR3 DNA reads as TGTGCCAGCTTTATAGGGACAGGGGTGTATGGCTACACCTTC.

The chain has TRBV29-1 and TRBJ2-7; TRBD2 agrees at 15 bases. With 6 bases clipped from V and 2 bases from J, the junction kept 8 bases outside the gene matches. Germline V gives CDR1 SQVTM, CDR2 ANQGSEA. There are 16 residues in the CDR3. CDR3 sequence: CSVEGLAGGTTYEQYF. The CDR3 DNA follows: TGCAGCGTCGAGGGACTAGCGGGGGGAACAACCTACGAGCAGTACTTC.

This clone was seen only once. The chain couples TRBV6-5 to TRBJ1-2; D may be TRBD1 (5 bases). CDR3 length: 12 amino acids. CDR1 and CDR2 from the germline V gene are MNHEY and SVGAGI. Deletions cut 6 bases from V and 5 bases from J, with 10 bases between. CDR3 in amino acids: CASSPGGYGYTF. CDR3 bases: TGTGCCAGCAGCCCCGGGGGTTATGGCTACACCTTC.

V and J are TRBV6-1 and TRBJ2-7, with D possibly matching TRBD2 (5 bases). Trimming took off 3 bases at V and 2 bases at J, with 11 bases between the two ends. In germline, CDR1 is MNHNS, CDR2 SASEGT. The CDR3 runs to 14 residues. In DNA, the CDR3 is TGTGCCAGCAGTGAGAGGACGGGAACCTACGAGCAGTACTTC. The encoded protein is CASSERTGTYEQYF.

J is TRBJ2-3 and V is TRBV30; D gene unclear. The V end was cut by 4 bases, the J end by 2 bases, with 13 bases between. The CDR3 loop spans 14 amino acids. Germline CDR1 GTSNPN, CDR2 SVGIG (reference sequence). CDR3: CAWNQADPTDTQYF. CDR3 DNA: TGTGCCTGGAATCAGGCAGACCCCACAGATACGCAGTATTTT. Combining the CDR3 with reference TRBV30 and TRBJ2-3 gives the whole variable domain SQTIHQWPATLVQPVGSPLSLECTVEGTSNPNLYWYRQAAGRGLQLLFYSVGIGQISSEVPQNLSASRPQDRQFILSSKKLLLSDSGFYLCAWNQADPTDTQYFGPGTRLTVL.

V is TRBV30 and J is TRBJ1-4; D remains ambiguous. Trimming took 1 base from V and 4 from J, leaving 10 bases between them. Germline CDR1 and CDR2: GTSNPN and SVGIG (reference sequence). The CDR3 has 14 residues. CDR3 residues: CAWSEGGLNEKLFF. As DNA, the CDR3 is TGTGCCTGGAGTGAGGGCGGGCTTAATGAAAAACTGTTTTTT.

This chain links TRBV18 with TRBJ2-7; 9 bases align to TRBD1. After removal of 4 bases from V and 0 bases from J, the junction contained 4 bases not matched to a gene. CDR1 KGHSH and CDR2 LQKENI come from the germline V gene. The CDR3 covers 15 residues. The CDR3: CASSQTGGSSYEQYF. The CDR3, as DNA: TGTGCCAGCTCACAGACAGGGGGGAGCTCCTACGAGCAGTACTTC.

The chain carries TRBV6-1 and TRBJ2-5; D is possibly TRBD1 (6 bases). This CDR3 is built from 13 residues. The germline gives CDR1 MNHNS, CDR2 SASEGT. Trimming took off 5 bases at V and 7 bases at J, with 14 bases between the two ends. The CDR3 region is CASSLTGSATQYF. Written as DNA, the CDR3 is TGTGCCAGCAGTCTGACAGGTTCGGCGACCCAGTACTTC.

V usage is TRBV5-5 and J usage is TRBJ2-7; 11 positions match TRBD1. V was pared by 0 bases and J by 6 bases, with 2 bases of the junction left unmatched. The CDR3 has 14 amino acids. Germline CDR1 and CDR2: SGHKS and YYEKEE (reference sequence). CDR3 loop: CASSLEGQGVEQYF. In DNA form, the CDR3 reads TGTGCCAGCAGCTTGGAGGGACAGGGGGTCGAGCAGTACTTC.

This chain links TRBV19 with TRBJ1-1; D is uncertain. The CDR3 is made up of 15 amino acids. In germline, CDR1 is LNHDA, CDR2 SQIVND (reference sequence). V was pared by 5 bases and J by 4 bases, with 17 bases between. CDR3 sequence reads: CASSPLYRIGTEAFF. CDR3 sequence (DNA): TGTGCCAGTAGTCCCCTTTACAGAATCGGCACTGAAGCTTTCTTT.

The chain is built from TRBV13 and TRBJ2-7, with 7 bases aligning to TRBD2. CDR1 PRHDT and CDR2 FYEKMQ come from the germline V gene (reference sequence). The CDR3 spans 14 residues. The junction had 7 bases not matched to a gene; V was cut back by 1 base and J by 7 bases. The CDR3 nucleotides read TGTGCCAGCAGCTTAGCTGGGAGGGCGGGGGAGCAGTACTTC. The encoded protein is CASSLAGRAGEQYF.

The chain uses TRBV5-4 and TRBJ1-6, with TRBD1 identical over 12 bases. This CDR3 is built from 16 residues. The germline V gene has CDR1 SGHNT and CDR2 YYREEE (reference sequence). The junction had 8 bases not matched to a gene; V was cut back by 5 bases and J by 8 bases. The CDR3 coding sequence is TGTGCCAGCAGGCCTCCGGGACAGGGGGCGGATTCACCCCTCCACTTT. Its protein product is CASRPPGQGADSPLHF.

The chain couples TRBV15 to TRBJ1-6, with 8 bases fitting TRBD1. Germline CDR1 is LNHNV and CDR2 is YYDKDF (reference sequence). V shed 5 bases, J shed 10 bases, and the junction held 10 bases outside the gene matches. There are 15 residues in the CDR3. CDR3 in amino acids: CATSPGTGGRSPLHF. CDR3 DNA: TGTGCCACCAGCCCAGGGACAGGAGGAAGATCACCCCTCCACTTT.

This clone showed up just a few times. The chain links TRBV11-2 to TRBJ2-1, with D hard to call. Germline V CDR1 and CDR2: SGHAT, FQNNGV. Trimming took 0 bases from V and 9 from J, leaving 6 bases between them. The CDR3 length is 12 residues. Written as DNA, the CDR3 is TGTGCCAGCAGCTTAGACTCGGGTGAGCAGTTCTTC. Translated, it gives CASSLDSGEQFF.